These T cell receptor beta chains were read from a single sample in a study of blood T cell repertoires in COVID-19. Sequenced by immunoSEQ multiplex PCR; TCRdb stores in-frame clones only, minus some. This sample carries about 130,000 clones, 80% to 90% of them seen once, and the ten largest clones take roughly 4%. Sequencing was performed on peripheral blood. The source is a man aged 55 to 70 with COVID-19, enrolled during active disease. CDR3s leave out the opening cysteine and the closing phenylalanine or tryptophan. Each record gives: V gene, clone size, J gene, CDR3 protein. Clone size, where shown, is once, few, many, or a class for clones that have expanded.

>TRBV30|.|TRBJ1-1
AWGTGTGGGHTEAF
>TRBV7-3|few|TRBJ2-3
ASSFSGGADTQY
>TRBV19|.|TRBJ1-6
ASSISHAQKEAHGPNSPLH
>TRBV11-2|.|TRBJ1-2
ASSLGGLKSYGYT
>TRBV4-2|.|TRBJ1-1
ASSQEGGVGEAF
>TRBV5-8|.|TRBJ1-4
ASSLESGFHEKLF
>TRBV19|.|TRBJ1-5
ASSDWTVRIQPQH
>TRBV2|.|TRBJ1-3
ASSEDRGGNTIY
>TRBV7-6|.|TRBJ2-1
ASSSTGTSKGEQF
>TRBV6-5|.|TRBJ1-1
ASTSQDTEAF
>TRBV10-3|.|TRBJ2-3
AISDPRPLAGGQSSTDTQY